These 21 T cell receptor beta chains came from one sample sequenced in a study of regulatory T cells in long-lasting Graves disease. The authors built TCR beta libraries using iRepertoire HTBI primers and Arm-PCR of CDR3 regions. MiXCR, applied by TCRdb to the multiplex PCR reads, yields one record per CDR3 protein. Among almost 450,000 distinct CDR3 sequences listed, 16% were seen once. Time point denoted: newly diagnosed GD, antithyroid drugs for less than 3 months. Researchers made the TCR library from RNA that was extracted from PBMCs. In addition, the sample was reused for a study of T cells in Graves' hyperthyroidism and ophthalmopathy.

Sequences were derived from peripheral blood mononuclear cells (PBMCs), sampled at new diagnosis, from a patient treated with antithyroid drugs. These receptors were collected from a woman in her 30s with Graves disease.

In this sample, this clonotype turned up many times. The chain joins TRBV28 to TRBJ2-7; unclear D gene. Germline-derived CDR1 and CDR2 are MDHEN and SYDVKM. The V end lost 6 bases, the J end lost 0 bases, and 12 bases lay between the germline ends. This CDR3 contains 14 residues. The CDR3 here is CASRGTPSSYEQYF. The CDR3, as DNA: TGTGCCAGCAGGGGAACCCCGAGCTCCTACGAGCAGTACTTC.

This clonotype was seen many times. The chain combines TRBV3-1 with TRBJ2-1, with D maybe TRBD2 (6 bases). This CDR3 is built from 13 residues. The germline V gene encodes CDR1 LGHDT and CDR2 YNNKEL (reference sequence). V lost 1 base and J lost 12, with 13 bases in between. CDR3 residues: CASSQAGTSGQFF. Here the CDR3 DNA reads TGTGCCAGCAGCCAAGCCGGGACTTCTGGGCAGTTCTTC.

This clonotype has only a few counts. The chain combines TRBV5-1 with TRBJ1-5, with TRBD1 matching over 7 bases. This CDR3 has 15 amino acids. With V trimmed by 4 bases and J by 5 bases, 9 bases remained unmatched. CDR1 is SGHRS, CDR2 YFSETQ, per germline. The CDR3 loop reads CASSVGGQDDQPQHF. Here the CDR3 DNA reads TGCGCCAGCAGCGTTGGAGGACAGGATGATCAGCCCCAGCATTTT. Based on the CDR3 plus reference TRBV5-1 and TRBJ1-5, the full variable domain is KAGVTQTPRYLIKTRGQQVTLSCSPISGHRSVSWYQQTPGQGLQFLFEYFSETQRNKGNFPGRFSGRQFSNSRSEMNVSTLELGDSALYLCASSVGGQDDQPQHFGDGTRLSIL.

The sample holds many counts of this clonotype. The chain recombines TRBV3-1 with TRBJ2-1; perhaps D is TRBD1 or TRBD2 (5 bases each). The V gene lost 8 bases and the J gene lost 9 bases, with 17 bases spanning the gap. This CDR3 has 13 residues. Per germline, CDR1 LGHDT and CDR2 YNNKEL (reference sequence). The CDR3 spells CASGLGLGGEQFF. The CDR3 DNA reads TGTGCCAGCGGACTTGGACTTGGGGGTGAGCAGTTCTTC.

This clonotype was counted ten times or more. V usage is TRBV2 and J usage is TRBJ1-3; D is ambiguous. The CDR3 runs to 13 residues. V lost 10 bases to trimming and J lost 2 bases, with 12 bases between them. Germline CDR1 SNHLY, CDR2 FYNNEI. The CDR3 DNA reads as TGTGCCACTCACCAAACGGCTGGAAACACCATATATTTT. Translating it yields CATHQTAGNTIYF.

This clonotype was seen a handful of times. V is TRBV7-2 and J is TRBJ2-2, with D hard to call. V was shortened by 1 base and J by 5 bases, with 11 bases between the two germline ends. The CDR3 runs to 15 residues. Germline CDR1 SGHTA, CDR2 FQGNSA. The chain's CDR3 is CASSLGRVGTGELFF. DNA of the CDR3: TGTGCCAGCAGCTTAGGCCGGGTTGGGACCGGGGAGCTGTTTTTT. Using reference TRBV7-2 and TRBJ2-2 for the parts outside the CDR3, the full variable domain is GAGVSQSPSNKVTEKGKDVELRCDPISGHTALYWYRQSLGQGLEFLIYFQGNSAPDKSGLPSDRFSAERTGGSVSTLTIQRTQQEDSAVYLCASSLGRVGTGELFFGEGSRLTVL.

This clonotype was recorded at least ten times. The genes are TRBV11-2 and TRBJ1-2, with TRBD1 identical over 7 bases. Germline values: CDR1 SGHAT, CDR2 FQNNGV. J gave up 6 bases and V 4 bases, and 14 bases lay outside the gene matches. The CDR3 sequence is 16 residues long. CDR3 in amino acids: CASSSYTSTGPHGYTF. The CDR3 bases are TGTGCCAGCAGCTCATACACATCGACAGGGCCCCATGGCTACACCTTC.

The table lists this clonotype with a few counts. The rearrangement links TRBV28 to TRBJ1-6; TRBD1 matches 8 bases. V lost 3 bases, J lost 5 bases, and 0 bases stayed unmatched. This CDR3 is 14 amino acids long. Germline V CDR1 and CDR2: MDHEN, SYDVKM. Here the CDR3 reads CASSLGQDNSPLHF. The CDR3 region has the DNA TGTGCCAGCAGTTTGGGACAGGATAATTCACCCCTCCACTTT.

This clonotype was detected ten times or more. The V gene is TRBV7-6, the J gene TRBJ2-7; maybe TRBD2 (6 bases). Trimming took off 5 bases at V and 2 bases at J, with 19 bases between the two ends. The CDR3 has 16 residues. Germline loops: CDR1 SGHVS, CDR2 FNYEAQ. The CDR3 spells CASSHYLAPPTYEQYF. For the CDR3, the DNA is TGTGCCAGCAGCCACTACCTAGCGCCCCCAACCTACGAGCAGTACTTC.

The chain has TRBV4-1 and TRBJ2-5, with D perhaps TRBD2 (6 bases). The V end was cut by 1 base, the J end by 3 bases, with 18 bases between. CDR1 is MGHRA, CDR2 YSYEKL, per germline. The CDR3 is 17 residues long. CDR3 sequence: CASSQVAVQRAKETQYF. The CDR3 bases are TGCGCCAGCAGCCAAGTTGCAGTCCAGCGGGCAAAAGAGACCCAGTACTTC.

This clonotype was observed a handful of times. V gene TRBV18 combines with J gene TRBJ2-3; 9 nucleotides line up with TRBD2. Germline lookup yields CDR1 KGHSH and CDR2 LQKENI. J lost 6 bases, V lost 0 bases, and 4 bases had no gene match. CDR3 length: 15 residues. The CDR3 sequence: CASSPPGTSMDTQYF. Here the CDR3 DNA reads TGTGCCAGCTCACCACCCGGGACTAGCATGGATACGCAGTATTTT.

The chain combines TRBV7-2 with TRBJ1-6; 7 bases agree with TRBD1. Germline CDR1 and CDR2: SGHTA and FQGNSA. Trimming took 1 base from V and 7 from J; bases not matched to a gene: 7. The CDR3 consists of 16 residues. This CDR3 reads CASSLDRTGRNSPLHF. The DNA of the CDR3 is TGTGCCAGCAGCTTAGACCGGACAGGAAGGAATTCACCCCTCCACTTT.

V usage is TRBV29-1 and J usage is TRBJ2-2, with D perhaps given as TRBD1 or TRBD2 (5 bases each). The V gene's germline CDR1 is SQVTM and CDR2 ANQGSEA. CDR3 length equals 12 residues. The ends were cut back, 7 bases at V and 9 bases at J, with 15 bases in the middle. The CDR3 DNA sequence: TGCAGCGCTGGACCGAGGGGCCGGGAGCTGTTTTTT. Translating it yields CSAGPRGRELFF.

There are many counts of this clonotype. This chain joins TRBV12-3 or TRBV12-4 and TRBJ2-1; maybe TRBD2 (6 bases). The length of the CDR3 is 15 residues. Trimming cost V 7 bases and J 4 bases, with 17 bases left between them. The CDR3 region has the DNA TGTGCCAGCACCCCCCTCTTAGCGGAGTACAATGAGCAGTTCTTC. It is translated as CASTPLLAEYNEQFF.

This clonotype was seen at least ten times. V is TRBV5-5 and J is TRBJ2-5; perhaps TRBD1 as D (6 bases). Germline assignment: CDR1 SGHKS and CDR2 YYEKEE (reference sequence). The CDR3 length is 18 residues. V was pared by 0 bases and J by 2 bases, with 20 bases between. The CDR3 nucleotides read TGTGCCAGCAGCTTGGCCCATCAAATCGGGACAAGGCAAGAGACCCAGTACTTC. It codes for CASSLAHQIGTRQETQYF.

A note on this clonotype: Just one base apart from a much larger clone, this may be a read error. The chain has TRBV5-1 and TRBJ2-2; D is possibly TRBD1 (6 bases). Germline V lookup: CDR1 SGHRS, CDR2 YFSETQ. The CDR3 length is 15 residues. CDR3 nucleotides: TGCGCCAGCAGCTTGGAGGGGGTTAACACCGGGGAGCGGTTTTTT. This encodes CASSLEGVNTGERFF.

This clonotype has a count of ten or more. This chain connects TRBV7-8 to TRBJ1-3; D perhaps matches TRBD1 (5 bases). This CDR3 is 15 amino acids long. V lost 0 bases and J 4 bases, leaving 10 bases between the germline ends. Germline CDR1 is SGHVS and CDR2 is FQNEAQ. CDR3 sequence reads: CASSLARGFGNTIYF. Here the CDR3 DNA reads TGTGCCAGCAGCTTAGCGCGGGGGTTCGGAAACACCATATATTTT.

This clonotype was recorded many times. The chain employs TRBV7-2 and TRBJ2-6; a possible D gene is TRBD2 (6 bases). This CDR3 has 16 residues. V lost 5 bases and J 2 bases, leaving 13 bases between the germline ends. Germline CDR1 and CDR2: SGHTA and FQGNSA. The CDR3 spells CASSPSVWAGANVLTF. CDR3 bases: TGTGCCAGCAGCCCTAGCGTTTGGGCTGGGGCCAACGTCCTGACTTTC.

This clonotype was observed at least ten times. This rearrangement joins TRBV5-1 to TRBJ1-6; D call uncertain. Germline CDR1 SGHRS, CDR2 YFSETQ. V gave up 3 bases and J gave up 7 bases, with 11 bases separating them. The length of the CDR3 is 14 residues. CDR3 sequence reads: CASSSDPENSPLHF. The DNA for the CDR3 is TGCGCCAGCAGCTCGGACCCAGAGAATTCACCCCTCCACTTT.

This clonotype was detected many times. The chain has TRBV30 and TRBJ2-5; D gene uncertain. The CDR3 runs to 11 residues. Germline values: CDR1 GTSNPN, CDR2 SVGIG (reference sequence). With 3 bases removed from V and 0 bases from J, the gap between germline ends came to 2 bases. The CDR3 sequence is CAWSNQETQYF. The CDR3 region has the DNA TGTGCCTGGAGCAACCAAGAGACCCAGTACTTC.

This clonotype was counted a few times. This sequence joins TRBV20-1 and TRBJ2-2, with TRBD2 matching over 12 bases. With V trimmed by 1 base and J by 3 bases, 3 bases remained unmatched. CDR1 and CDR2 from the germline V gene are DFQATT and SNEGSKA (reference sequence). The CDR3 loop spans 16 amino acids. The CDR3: CSARARLAGDTGELFF. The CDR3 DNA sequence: TGCAGTGCTAGAGCCCGACTAGCGGGGGACACCGGGGAGCTGTTTTTT.